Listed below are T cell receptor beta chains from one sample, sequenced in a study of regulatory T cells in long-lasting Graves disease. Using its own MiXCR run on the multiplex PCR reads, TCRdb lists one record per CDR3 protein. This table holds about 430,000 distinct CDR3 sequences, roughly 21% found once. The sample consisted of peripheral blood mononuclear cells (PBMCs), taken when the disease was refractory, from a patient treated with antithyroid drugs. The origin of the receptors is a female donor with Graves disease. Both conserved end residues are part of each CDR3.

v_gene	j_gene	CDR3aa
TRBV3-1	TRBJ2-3	CASSLTSGSFADTQYF
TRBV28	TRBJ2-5	CASSLLPGNQETQYF
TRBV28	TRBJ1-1	CASSLILGSNTEAFF
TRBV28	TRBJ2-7	CASSFLSYEQYF
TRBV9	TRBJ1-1	CASSAPRSTEAFF
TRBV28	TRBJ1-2	CASSLSSPGQGGYGYTF
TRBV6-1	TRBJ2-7	CASSAGTGGNEQYF
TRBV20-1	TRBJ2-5	CSASPLGQNLLETQYF
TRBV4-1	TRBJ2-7	CASSPRDSAYEQYF
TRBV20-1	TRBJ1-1	CSANTGGGTEAFF
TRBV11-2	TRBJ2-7	CASSQEPGGLPIYEQYF
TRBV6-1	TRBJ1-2	CASRSLGRYGYTF
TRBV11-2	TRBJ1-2	CASSQIRDRAYGYTF
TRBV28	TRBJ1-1	CASSLRDEAFF
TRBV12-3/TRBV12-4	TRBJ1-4	CASSRSRGVEKLFF
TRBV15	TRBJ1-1	CATSSFTGVNTEAFF
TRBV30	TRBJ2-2	CACYLGTGELFF
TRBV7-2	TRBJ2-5	CASSRGNQETQYF
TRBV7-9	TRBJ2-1	CASSWDREAYNEQFF
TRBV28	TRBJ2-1	CASSTPGAPGNEQFF
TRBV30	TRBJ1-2	CAWSSGQGAFYGYTF
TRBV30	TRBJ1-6	CAWRDSYNSPLHF
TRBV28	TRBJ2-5	CASSSPSGRASETQYF
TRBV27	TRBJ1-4	CASSPSAGGLVGEKLFF
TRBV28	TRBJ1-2	CASSPGGELRYGYTF
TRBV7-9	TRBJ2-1	CASSLSSGPYNEQFF